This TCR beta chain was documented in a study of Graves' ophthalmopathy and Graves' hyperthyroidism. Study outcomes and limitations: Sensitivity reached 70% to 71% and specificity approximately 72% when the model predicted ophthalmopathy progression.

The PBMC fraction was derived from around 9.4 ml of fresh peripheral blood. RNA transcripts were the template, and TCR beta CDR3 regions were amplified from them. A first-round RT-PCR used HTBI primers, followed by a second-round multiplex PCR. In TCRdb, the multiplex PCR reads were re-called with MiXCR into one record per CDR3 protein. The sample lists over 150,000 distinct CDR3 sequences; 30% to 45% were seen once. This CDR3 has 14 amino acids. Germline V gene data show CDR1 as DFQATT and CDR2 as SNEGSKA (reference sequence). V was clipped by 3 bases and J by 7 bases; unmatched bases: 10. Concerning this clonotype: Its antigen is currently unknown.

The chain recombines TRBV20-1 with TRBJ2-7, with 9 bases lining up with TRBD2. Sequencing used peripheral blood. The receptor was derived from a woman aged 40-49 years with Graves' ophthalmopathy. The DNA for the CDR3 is TGCAGTGCTAGGGGGCTAGCGGGGAGTTGGGAGCAGTACTTC. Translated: CSARGLAGSWEQYF.